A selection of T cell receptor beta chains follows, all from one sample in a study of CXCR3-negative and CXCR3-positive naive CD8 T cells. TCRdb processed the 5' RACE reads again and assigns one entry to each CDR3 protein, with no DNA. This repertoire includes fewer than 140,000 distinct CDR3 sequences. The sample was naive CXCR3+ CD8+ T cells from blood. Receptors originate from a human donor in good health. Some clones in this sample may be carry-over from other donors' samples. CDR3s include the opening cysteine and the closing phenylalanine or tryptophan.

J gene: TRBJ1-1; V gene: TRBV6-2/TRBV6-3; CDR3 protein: CASSYGHTEAFF
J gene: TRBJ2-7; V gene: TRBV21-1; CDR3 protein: CAGLRPGPSYEQYF
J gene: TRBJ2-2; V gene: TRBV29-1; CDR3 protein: CSVFRQETGELFF
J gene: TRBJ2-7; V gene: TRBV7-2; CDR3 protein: CASSSSPGQSYEQYF
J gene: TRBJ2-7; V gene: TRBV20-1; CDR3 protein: CSAREMGGGYEQYF
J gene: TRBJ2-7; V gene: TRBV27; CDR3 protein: CASSGSTGGSYEQYF
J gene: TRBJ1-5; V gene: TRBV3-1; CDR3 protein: CASSQDISTGFFNQPQHF
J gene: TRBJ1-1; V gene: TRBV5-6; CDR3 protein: CASSLGQGFTEAFF
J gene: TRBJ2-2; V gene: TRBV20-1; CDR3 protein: CSARLRGPGAAGELFF
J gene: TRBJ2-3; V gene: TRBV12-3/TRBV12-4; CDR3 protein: CASTSVAKGDTQYF
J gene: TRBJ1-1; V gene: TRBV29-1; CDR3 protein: CSASGVTEAFF
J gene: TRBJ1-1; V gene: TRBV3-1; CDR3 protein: CASSQDGFKTEAFF
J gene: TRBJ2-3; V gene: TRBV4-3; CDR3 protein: CASSQDSGNTDTQYF